This T cell receptor (beta chain) derives from a study of T cell changes during pregnancy in multiple sclerosis. Produced via immunoSEQ multiplex PCR; TCRdb's table is partial and in-frame only. Here the sample spans under 15,000 clones, around 88% being singletons. The CDR3 is 17 amino acids. The chain combines TRBV21-1 with TRBJ2-1; the table assigns TRBD2, which was not confirmed against the DNA. TRBV21-1 is a pseudogene. The TCR originated in a female donor in good health, enrolled as a control in a pregnancy study. Material: CD8+ T cells from peripheral blood mononuclear cells, obtained in the second trimester of pregnancy. The CDR3 sequence: CASSKGERARLRNEQFF. The CDR3 nucleotides read TGTGCCAGCAGCAAAGGGGAGCGGGCGCGGCTCCGAAATGAGCAGTTCTTC.